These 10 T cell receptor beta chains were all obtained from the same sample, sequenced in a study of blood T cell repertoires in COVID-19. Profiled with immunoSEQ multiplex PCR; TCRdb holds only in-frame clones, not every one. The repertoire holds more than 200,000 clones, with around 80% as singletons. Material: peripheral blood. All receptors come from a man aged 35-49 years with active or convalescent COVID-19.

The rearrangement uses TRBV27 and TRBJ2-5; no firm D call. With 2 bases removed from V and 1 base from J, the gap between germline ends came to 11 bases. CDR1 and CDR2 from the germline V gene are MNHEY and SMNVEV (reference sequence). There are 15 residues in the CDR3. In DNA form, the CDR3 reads TGTGCCAGCAGTTTAAACGCGGCAGCCCAAGAGACCCAGTACTTC. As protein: CASSLNAAAQETQYF.

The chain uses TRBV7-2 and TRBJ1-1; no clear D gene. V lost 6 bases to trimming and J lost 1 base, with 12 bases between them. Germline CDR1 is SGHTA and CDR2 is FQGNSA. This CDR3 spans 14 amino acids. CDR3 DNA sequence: TGTGCCAGCAGATTCGCGACGGGGAACACTGAAGCTTTCTTT. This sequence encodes CASRFATGNTEAFF.

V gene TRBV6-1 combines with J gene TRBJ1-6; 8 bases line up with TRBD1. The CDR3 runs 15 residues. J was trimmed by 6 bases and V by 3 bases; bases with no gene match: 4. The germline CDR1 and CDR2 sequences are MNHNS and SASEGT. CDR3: CASSDRGLGNSPLHF. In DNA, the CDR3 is TGTGCCAGCAGTGACAGGGGGCTGGGTAATTCACCCCTCCACTTT.

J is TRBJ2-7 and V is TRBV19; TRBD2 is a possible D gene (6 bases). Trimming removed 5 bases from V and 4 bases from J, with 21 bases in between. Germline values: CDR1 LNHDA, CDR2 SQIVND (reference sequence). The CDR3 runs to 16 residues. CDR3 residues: CASSSRLGSLKYEQYF. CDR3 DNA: TGTGCCAGTAGTTCCCGACTAGGTTCTCTAAAATACGAGCAGTACTTC.

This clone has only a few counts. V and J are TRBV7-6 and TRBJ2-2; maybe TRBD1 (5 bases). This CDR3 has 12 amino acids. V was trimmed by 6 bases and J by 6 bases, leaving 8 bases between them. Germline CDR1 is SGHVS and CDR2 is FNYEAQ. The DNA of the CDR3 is TGTGCCAGCAGGGGGCACGCCGGGGAGCTGTTTTTT. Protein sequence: CASRGHAGELFF.

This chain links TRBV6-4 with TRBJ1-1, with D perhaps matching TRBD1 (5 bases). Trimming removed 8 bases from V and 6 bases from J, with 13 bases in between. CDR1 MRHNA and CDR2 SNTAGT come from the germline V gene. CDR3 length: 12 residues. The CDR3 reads CASPPGGPEAFF. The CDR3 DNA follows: TGTGCCAGCCCCCCCGGGGGTCCTGAAGCTTTCTTT.

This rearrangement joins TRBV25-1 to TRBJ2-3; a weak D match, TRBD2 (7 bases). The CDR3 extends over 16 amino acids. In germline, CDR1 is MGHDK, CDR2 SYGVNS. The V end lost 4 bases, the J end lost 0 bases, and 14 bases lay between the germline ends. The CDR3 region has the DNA TGTGCCAGCAGTGTCCACAGGGAGGGTAGCACAGATACGCAGTATTTT. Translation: CASSVHREGSTDTQYF.

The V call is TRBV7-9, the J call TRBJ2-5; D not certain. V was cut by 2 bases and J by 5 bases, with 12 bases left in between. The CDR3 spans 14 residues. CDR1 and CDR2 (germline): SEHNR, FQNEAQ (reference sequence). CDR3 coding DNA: TGTGCCAGCAGCTTATTTGAGGAGTCTGAGACCCAGTACTTC. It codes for CASSLFEESETQYF.

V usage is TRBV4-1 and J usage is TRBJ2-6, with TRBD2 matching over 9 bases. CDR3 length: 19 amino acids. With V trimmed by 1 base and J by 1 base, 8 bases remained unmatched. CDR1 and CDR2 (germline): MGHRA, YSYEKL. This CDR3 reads CASSQVGSSGASGANVLTF. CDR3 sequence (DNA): TGCGCCAGCAGCCAAGTCGGGTCTAGCGGGGCTTCTGGGGCCAACGTCCTGACTTTC.

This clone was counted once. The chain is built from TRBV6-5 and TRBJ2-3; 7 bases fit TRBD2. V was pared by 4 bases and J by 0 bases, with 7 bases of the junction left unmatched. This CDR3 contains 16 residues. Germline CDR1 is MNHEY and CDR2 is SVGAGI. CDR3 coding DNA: TGTGCCAGCAGTTCCAGGAGCGGGGCCAGCACAGATACGCAGTATTTT. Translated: CASSSRSGASTDTQYF.